Each of the 24 T cell receptor beta chains below was sequenced from the same sample in a study of blood T cell repertoires in COVID-19. Some clones are missing from TCRdb's copy, which holds only in-frame ones; the method was immunoSEQ multiplex PCR. The sample has fewer than 450,000 clones, more than 70% seen once. Sequencing input: peripheral blood. Source of these receptors: a woman between 45 and 65 years old with COVID-19, enrolled during active disease.

The rearrangement links TRBV6-5 to TRBJ1-6; the match to TRBD1 covers 8 bases. Germline V lookup: CDR1 MNHEY, CDR2 SVGAGI. J was trimmed by 10 bases and V by 4 bases; bases with no gene match: 6. The CDR3 covers 14 residues. The CDR3 sequence is CASSSGTGNSPLHF. The DNA of the CDR3 is TGTGCCAGCAGTTCCGGGACAGGAAACTCACCCCTCCACTTT.

On this clone itself: A junction boundary mismatches the germline segment, possibly from a read error. The chain joins TRBV19 to TRBJ1-3; D is possibly TRBD1 (5 bases). The CDR3 is made up of 16 amino acids. The V gene's germline CDR1 is LNHDA and CDR2 SQIVND (reference sequence). CDR3: CASSIRLGGSGNTIYF. The CDR3 DNA reads as TGTGCAAGTAGTATACGGTTGGGGGGCTCTGGAAACACCATATATTTT. The complete variable domain, with remaining parts taken from reference TRBV19 and TRBJ1-3, reads DGGITQSPKYLFRKEGQNVTLSCEQNLNHDAMYWYRQDPGQGLRLIYYSQIVNDFQKGDIAEGYSVSREKKESFPLTVTSAQKNPTAFYLCASSIRLGGSGNTIYFGEGSWLTVV.

The chain recombines TRBV2 with TRBJ2-7; TRBD1 matches 10 bases. The CDR3 sequence is 14 residues long. V shed 7 bases and J 2 bases; nucleotides not matched to a gene: 5. In germline, CDR1 is SNHLY, CDR2 FYNNEI. The CDR3 DNA is TGTGCCAGCATTTTTGGACAGGGGGCCTACGAGCAGTACTTC. It specifies CASIFGQGAYEQYF.

This clone was seen once. This chain connects TRBV18 to TRBJ2-3, with D possibly TRBD2 on 6 matching bases. V dropped 1 base and J dropped 2 bases, with 7 bases sitting between them. CDR3 length: 14 amino acids. Per germline, CDR1 KGHSH and CDR2 LQKENI. CDR3 sequence reads: CASSPLADTDTQYF. Written as DNA, the CDR3 is TGTGCCAGCTCACCACTAGCGGACACAGATACGCAGTATTTT.

The chain is built from TRBV10-3 and TRBJ1-1, with 7 bases fitting TRBD1. Per the germline V gene, CDR1 is ENHRY and CDR2 is SYGVKD. The CDR3 is 13 amino acids. Unmatched junction bases numbered 7, after V lost 11 bases and J lost 1 base. CDR3 sequence (DNA): TGTGCCGCCGCAGGACAGGCGAACACTGAAGCTTTCTTT. Translated, it gives CAAAGQANTEAFF.

The gene calls are TRBV7-2 and TRBJ1-1; 7 nucleotides match TRBD1. Trimming cost V 2 bases and J 2 bases; bases outside gene matches: 5. Germline assignment: CDR1 SGHTA and CDR2 FQGNSA. The CDR3 is 15 amino acids. CDR3 region: CASSLRGGRNTEAFF. The CDR3 region has the DNA TGTGCCAGCAGCTTAAGAGGGGGCCGAAACACTGAAGCTTTCTTT.

This clone turned up a few times. The rearrangement joins TRBV7-8 to TRBJ1-1; D gene ambiguous. This CDR3 comprises 11 residues. CDR1 is SGHVS, CDR2 FQNEAQ, per germline. Trimming cost V 5 bases and J 9 bases, with 10 bases left between them. In DNA form, the CDR3 reads TGTGCCAGCAGCACAAACATGCAAGCTTTCTTT. It encodes CASSTNMQAFF.

This chain joins TRBV5-1 and TRBJ1-6; D might be TRBD1 (6 bases). The CDR3 spans 15 residues. Germline V gene lookup returns CDR1 SGHRS and CDR2 YFSETQ. Trimming took 0 bases from V and 7 from J, leaving 11 bases between them. The CDR3 sequence is CASSLATGKNSPLHF. The CDR3 DNA sequence: TGCGCCAGCAGCTTGGCTACAGGGAAGAATTCACCCCTCCACTTT.

To note about this clone: The sample contains more than one DNA sequence encoding this CDR3. The chain couples TRBV30 to TRBJ2-7; 8 bases are shared with TRBD1. Germline V gives CDR1 GTSNPN, CDR2 SVGIG (reference sequence). The CDR3 is made up of 13 amino acids. Germline trimming cut 5 bases from V and 1 base from J; bases unmatched to any gene: 4. DNA of the CDR3: TGTGCCTGGCGAGACAGGGGATCCTACGAGCAGTACTTC. Translating gives CAWRDRGSYEQYF. Based on the CDR3 plus reference TRBV30 and TRBJ2-7, the full variable domain is SQTIHQWPATLVQPVGSPLSLECTVEGTSNPNLYWYRQAAGRGLQLLFYSVGIGQISSEVPQNLSASRPQDRQFILSSKKLLLSDSGFYLCAWRDRGSYEQYFGPGTRLTVT.

The chain has TRBV27 and TRBJ2-7; 7 positions match TRBD1. This CDR3 comprises 15 residues. V was clipped by 2 bases and J by 4 bases; unmatched bases: 8. From germline, CDR1 is MNHEY and CDR2 SMNVEV (reference sequence). CDR3 amino acids: CASSLKGDRVYEQYF. The CDR3 region has the DNA TGTGCCAGCAGTTTAAAAGGCGACAGGGTATACGAGCAGTACTTC.

The V and J genes are TRBV29-1 and TRBJ2-7; weak D call: TRBD2 (6 bases). CDR3 size: 17 residues. Germline assignment: CDR1 SQVTM and CDR2 ANQGSEA. V lost 3 bases and J 6 bases, leaving 27 bases between the germline ends. The CDR3 here is CSVETYWEVTGGGEQYF. The DNA of the CDR3 is TGCAGCGTTGAGACCTATTGGGAGGTAACAGGAGGAGGCGAGCAGTACTTC.

Only a few counts were recorded for this clone. This chain connects TRBV28 to TRBJ2-3; 10 bases align to TRBD1. The CDR3 is made up of 16 amino acids. Germline loops: CDR1 MDHEN, CDR2 SYDVKM. With V trimmed by 3 bases and J by 4 bases, 7 bases remained unmatched. As DNA, the CDR3 is TGTGCCAGCAGTTTGTCGGACAGGGGGTTCGCAGATACGCAGTATTTT. The encoded protein is CASSLSDRGFADTQYF. Full variable domain (outside the CDR3, taken from reference TRBV28 and TRBJ2-3): DVKVTQSSRYLVKRTGEKVFLECVQDMDHENMFWYRQDPGLGLRLIYFSYDVKMKEKGDIPEGYSVSREKKERFSLILESASTNQTSMYLCASSLSDRGFADTQYFGPGTRLTVL.

The chain recombines TRBV29-1 with TRBJ1-1; 11 bases are a match to TRBD1. The germline CDR1 and CDR2 sequences are SQVTM and ANQGSEA. The junction had 5 bases not matched to a gene; V was cut back by 5 bases and J by 0 bases. CDR3 size: 15 residues. The CDR3, as DNA: TGCAGCGTTAGGGACAGGGGGAGATTGAACACTGAAGCTTTCTTT. Residues: CSVRDRGRLNTEAFF.

J is TRBJ2-7 and V is TRBV4-1; TRBD2 matches 11 bases. Germline V CDR1 and CDR2: MGHRA, YSYEKL. V was pared by 0 bases and J by 2 bases, with 3 bases of the junction left unmatched. CDR3 length: 16 residues. CDR3 sequence: CASSQDFSGGAYEQYF. The DNA for the CDR3 is TGCGCCAGCAGCCAAGATTTTAGCGGGGGGGCCTACGAGCAGTACTTC.

J is TRBJ2-7 and V is TRBV3-1 (or the pseudogene TRBV3-2); 8 bases match TRBD1. After removal of 0 bases from V and 5 bases from J, the junction contained 3 bases not matched to a gene. Per germline, CDR1 LGHDT and CDR2 YNNKEL (reference sequence). This CDR3 region has 14 residues. Here the CDR3 reads CASSQDQGADEQYF. The CDR3 DNA sequence: TGTGCCAGCAGCCAAGACCAGGGGGCGGACGAGCAGTACTTC.

A remark on this clone: The sample contains more than one DNA sequence encoding this CDR3. This sequence joins TRBV28 and TRBJ1-1; D call uncertain. The CDR3 consists of 11 residues. The V end lost 4 bases, the J end lost 3 bases, and 3 bases lay between the germline ends. Looked up from germline, CDR1 is MDHEN and CDR2 is SYDVKM. Written as DNA, the CDR3 is TGTGCCAGCAGTTCCGACACTGAAGCTTTCTTT. Protein product: CASSSDTEAFF.

This clone was counted once. The V call is TRBV2, the J call TRBJ1-4; 8 bases agree with TRBD1. The CDR3 spans 16 residues. V lost 3 bases, J lost 1 base, and 4 bases stayed unmatched. Germline V gives CDR1 SNHLY, CDR2 FYNNEI. The CDR3, as DNA: TGTGCCAGCAGTGATCCAGGGGGCAGAACTAATGAAAAACTGTTTTTT. Protein sequence: CASSDPGGRTNEKLFF.

There are a few counts of this clone. The J gene is TRBJ2-2, the V gene TRBV5-4, with 10 bases that match TRBD1. J was trimmed by 5 bases and V by 7 bases; bases with no gene match: 8. The CDR3 contains 15 residues. The germline CDR1 and CDR2 sequences are SGHNT and YYREEE (reference sequence). CDR3: CASATGTGATGELFF. The CDR3 DNA reads TGTGCCAGCGCTACCGGGACAGGGGCGACCGGGGAGCTGTTTTTT.

V gene TRBV24-1 combines with J gene TRBJ1-1, with TRBD1 matching 8 bases. Unmatched junction bases numbered 16, after V lost 7 bases and J lost 1 base. The CDR3 totals 18 residues. Germline CDR1 reads KGHDR; CDR2 reads SFDVKD. The CDR3 nucleotides read TGTGCCACCAGGGGGACACCAGGGGGCTGGAATAAGAACACTGAAGCTTTCTTT. Its translation: CATRGTPGGWNKNTEAFF.

The chain joins TRBV19 to TRBJ1-1, with D unresolved. Per the germline V gene, CDR1 is LNHDA and CDR2 is SQIVND (reference sequence). Trimming removed 0 bases from V and 5 bases from J, with 16 bases in between. The CDR3 spans 16 residues. CDR3 in DNA: TGTGCCAGTAGTATAGATCCTCGGGAAGGTCTTACTGAAGCTTTCTTT. It specifies CASSIDPREGLTEAFF.

The V and J genes are TRBV11-2 and TRBJ1-2, with a weak D call TRBD1 (6 bases). V was clipped by 0 bases and J by 7 bases, with 12 bases between them. The germline gives CDR1 SGHAT, CDR2 FQNNGV. The CDR3 has 14 amino acids. CDR3 coding DNA: TGTGCCAGCAGCTTAGATCAGGGGCTCCGTGGCTACACCTTC. This translates into CASSLDQGLRGYTF.

This clone has only one observation. The chain carries TRBV2 and TRBJ1-6, with 7 bases that match TRBD1. The CDR3 runs 13 residues. Germline V gene lookup returns CDR1 SNHLY and CDR2 FYNNEI. With V trimmed by 4 bases and J by 8 bases, 2 bases remained unmatched. CDR3 region: CASSVTGYSPLHF. CDR3 coding DNA: TGTGCCAGCAGTGTGACAGGGTATTCACCCCTCCACTTT.

The V gene is TRBV7-8, the J gene TRBJ1-1; tentatively, D is TRBD1 (5 bases). From germline, CDR1 is SGHVS and CDR2 FQNEAQ. The CDR3 covers 16 residues. The ends were cut back, 5 bases at V and 1 base at J, with 17 bases in the middle. The CDR3 DNA sequence: TGTGCCAGCAGCCTAGGGGCGACAGTGGGGAACACTGAAGCTTTCTTT. Translation gives CASSLGATVGNTEAFF.

This clone turned up a few times. The chain carries TRBV7-9 and TRBJ1-2; no firm D call. The germline CDR1 and CDR2 sequences are SEHNR and FQNEAQ (reference sequence). The CDR3 totals 14 residues. Trimming cost V 0 bases and J 6 bases, with 11 bases left between them. The CDR3 loop is CASSLAVSGDGYTF. The CDR3 bases are TGTGCCAGCAGCTTAGCGGTGTCCGGGGATGGCTACACCTTC.